This entry lists 29 T cell receptor beta chains sequenced from one sample in a study of blood T cell repertoires in COVID-19. Data came from immunoSEQ multiplex PCR; TCRdb stores just in-frame clones and leaves some out. The sample lists around 110,000 clones; around four fifths were seen once. Sequencing input: peripheral blood. The receptors stem from a woman between 65 and 79 years old with acute or convalescent COVID-19.

The chain uses TRBV2 and TRBJ2-7; a weak D match, TRBD2 (5 bases). The CDR3 loop spans 14 amino acids. Germline V gene sequence: CDR1 SNHLY, CDR2 FYNNEI. V was cut by 6 bases and J by 3 bases, with 15 bases left in between. Here the CDR3 reads CASSRRFTSYEQYF. As DNA, the CDR3 is TGTGCCAGCAGCCGACGATTTACTAGCTACGAGCAGTACTTC. Looking up the rest from reference TRBV2 and TRBJ2-7 gives the full variable domain: EPEVTQTPSHQVTQMGQEVILRCVPISNHLYFYWYRQILGQKVEFLVSFYNNEISEKSEIFDDQFSVERPDGSNFTLKIRSTKLEDSAMYFCASSRRFTSYEQYFGPGTRLTVT.

J is TRBJ2-5 and V is TRBV11-2; no definite D call. Germline V gene lookup returns CDR1 SGHAT and CDR2 FQNNGV. This CDR3 has 15 amino acids. V lost 0 bases and J 5 bases, leaving 13 bases between the germline ends. The CDR3: CASSLDSTGGETQYF. The CDR3 nucleotides read TGTGCCAGCAGCTTAGATTCGACTGGTGGGGAGACCCAGTACTTC.

This chain uses TRBV9 with TRBJ2-1; 7 nucleotides align to TRBD2. The V gene's germline CDR1 is SGDLS and CDR2 YYNGEE. The length of the CDR3 is 15 residues. V dropped 1 base and J dropped 4; count of bases not matched to a gene: 5. CDR3 nucleotide sequence: TGTGCCAGCAGCGTAATCGGCGGGGGTTACAATGAGCAGTTCTTC. It yields the protein CASSVIGGGYNEQFF.

This clone was seen only a few times. This CDR3 is CASSFSRNYGYTF. CDR3 coding DNA: TGTGCCAGCAGCTTCTCTAGGAACTATGGCTACACCTTC. V gene TRBV5-4 combines with J gene TRBJ1-2; unclear D gene. This CDR3 region has 13 residues. Germline CDR1 is SGHNT and CDR2 is YYREEE (reference sequence). V gave up 2 bases and J gave up 2 bases, with 7 bases separating them.

V and J are TRBV23-1 and TRBJ1-5; 8 bases are a match to TRBD1. TRBV23-1 is an ORF, and what it does is uncertain. This CDR3 comprises 16 residues. V shed 1 base and J 2 bases; nucleotides not matched to a gene: 4. CDR3 residues: CASSQWGTGGNQPQHF. The CDR3 nucleotides are TGCGCCAGCAGTCAATGGGGGACAGGCGGCAATCAGCCCCAGCATTTT.

Worth noting for this clone: Mismatch with germline at one junction end may stem from a read error. V usage is TRBV5-4 and J usage is TRBJ1-6; perhaps TRBD1 as D (5 bases). The CDR3 is 12 residues long. In germline, CDR1 is SGHNT, CDR2 YYREEE (reference sequence). CDR3 protein: CASSLGVGEPNF. The CDR3 coding sequence is TGTGCCAGCAGCCTAGGGGTCGGTGAGCCGAACTTT.

The chain couples TRBV2 to TRBJ1-1; D is perhaps TRBD1 (5 bases). This CDR3 contains 11 residues. CDR1 SNHLY and CDR2 FYNNEI come from the germline V gene. Trimming stripped 6 bases from V and 8 bases from J, with 10 bases between. CDR3 sequence (DNA): TGTGCCAGCAGGAATACAGGAGAAGCTTTCTTT. Translating it yields CASRNTGEAFF.

The rearrangement joins TRBV30 to TRBJ1-6, with D possibly TRBD1 on 6 matching bases. With 5 bases removed from V and 13 bases from J, the gap between germline ends came to 12 bases. The CDR3 has 11 residues. Germline CDR1 is GTSNPN and CDR2 is SVGIG (reference sequence). This chain's CDR3 is CAWGPQGPLHF. CDR3 bases: TGTGCCTGGGGCCCTCAGGGGCCCCTCCACTTT.

This clone was seen a handful of times. A junction end diverges from the germline sequence, so it may reflect a read error. V and J are TRBV4-2 and TRBJ2-1; the match to TRBD2 covers 12 bases. Germline V gives CDR1 LGHNA, CDR2 YNFKEQ. The CDR3 runs 20 residues. The CDR3 region is CASSEELAGGLLRVYNEQFF. CDR3 DNA: TGTGCCAGCAGCGAAGAACTAGCGGGGGGCCTCCTTCGGGTCTACAATGAGCAGTTCTTC.

The chain combines TRBV19 with TRBJ1-5; 11 bases map to TRBD1. Trimming at V came to 5 bases and at J to 1 base, leaving 1 base not matched to a gene. From germline, CDR1 is LNHDA and CDR2 SQIVND (reference sequence). The CDR3 length is 15 residues. CDR3 sequence (DNA): TGTGCCAGTAGTGGACAGGGGGCCAGCAATCAGCCCCAGCATTTT. Its translation: CASSGQGASNQPQHF.

This clone turned up a few times. V usage is TRBV28 and J usage is TRBJ2-7; D remains ambiguous. V lost 5 bases, J lost 0 bases, and 14 bases lay in between. This CDR3 has 15 amino acids. Germline V lookup: CDR1 MDHEN, CDR2 SYDVKM. CDR3 DNA: TGTGCCAGCAGTCCCAGCTCCGACATCTCCTACGAGCAGTACTTC. Encoded protein: CASSPSSDISYEQYF.

This clone was seen once. Other DNA sequences within the sample encode an identical CDR3. V usage is TRBV5-1 and J usage is TRBJ2-5; D gene ambiguous. With 4 bases removed from V and 5 bases from J, the gap between germline ends came to 12 bases. The CDR3 length is 13 residues. Looked up from germline, CDR1 is SGHRS and CDR2 is YFSETQ. CDR3 bases: TGCGCCAGCAGCCCGGTGGTTTCGGAGACCCAGTACTTC. This translates into CASSPVVSETQYF.

The genes are TRBV5-1 and TRBJ2-1; 7 bases match TRBD2. Trimming cost V 3 bases and J 0 bases; bases outside gene matches: 3. Germline-derived CDR1 and CDR2 are SGHRS and YFSETQ. This CDR3 comprises 15 residues. The CDR3 reads CASSSSGSSYNEQFF. For the CDR3, the DNA is TGCGCCAGCAGCTCTAGCGGAAGCTCCTACAATGAGCAGTTCTTC.

The chain is built from TRBV2 and TRBJ1-6; 7 nucleotides line up with TRBD1. With 7 bases clipped from V and 7 bases from J, the junction kept 7 bases outside the gene matches. CDR1 is SNHLY and CDR2 is FYNNEI in the germline V gene. This CDR3 is 14 amino acids long. The CDR3: CASIGDRVNSPLHF. CDR3 in DNA: TGTGCCAGCATCGGAGACAGGGTCAATTCACCCCTCCACTTT.

The CDR3 loop is CASSPGGGVYEQYF. Written as DNA, the CDR3 is TGTGCCAGTAGTCCTGGGGGAGGGGTCTACGAGCAGTACTTC. The chain couples TRBV19 to TRBJ2-7, with TRBD2 matching over 7 bases. V gave up 5 bases and J gave up 3 bases; unmatched junction bases: 7. This CDR3 region has 14 residues. Germline-derived CDR1 and CDR2 are LNHDA and SQIVND (reference sequence).

This clone was seen only a few times. The V gene is TRBV13, the J gene TRBJ2-1; 7 bases are shared with TRBD2. The CDR3 consists of 14 residues. J gave up 6 bases and V 0 bases, and 2 bases lay outside the gene matches. The germline V gene encodes CDR1 PRHDT and CDR2 FYEKMQ (reference sequence). The CDR3 DNA reads as TGTGCCAGCAGCTTAGGACTAGCGAGCAATGAGCAGTTCTTC. Translated, it gives CASSLGLASNEQFF.

The chain uses TRBV5-1 and TRBJ1-2; D gene unclear. This CDR3 spans 13 amino acids. Between the trimmed V and J ends, which lost 6 bases and 4 bases, there was a span of 13 bases. Looked up from germline, CDR1 is SGHRS and CDR2 is YFSETQ. The DNA for the CDR3 is TGCGCCAGCACCCTAGACGGACTCTATGGCTACACCTTC. This codes for CASTLDGLYGYTF.

The V gene is TRBV3-1 (or the pseudogene TRBV3-2), the J gene TRBJ2-1; no clear D. The CDR3 spans 11 residues. Trimming took 4 bases from V and 10 from J, leaving 8 bases between them. The germline V gene has CDR1 LGHDT and CDR2 YNNKEL (reference sequence). The CDR3 coding sequence is TGTGCCAGCAGCCGAGTGGAGGAGCAGTTCTTC. Translating it yields CASSRVEEQFF.

The chain combines TRBV6-6 with TRBJ2-7; D is unclear. The CDR3 consists of 12 residues. V dropped 6 bases and J dropped 0 bases, with 6 bases sitting between them. Germline V gene lookup returns CDR1 MNHNY and CDR2 SVGAGI (reference sequence). The CDR3 DNA reads TGTGCCAGCAGCTTTAACTCCTACGAGCAGTACTTC. This encodes CASSFNSYEQYF.

The rearrangement links TRBV7-2 to TRBJ2-1, with 10 bases fitting TRBD1. V was clipped by 5 bases and J by 10 bases; unmatched bases: 8. The CDR3 totals 14 residues. The germline gives CDR1 SGHTA, CDR2 FQGNSA. The CDR3 bases are TGTGCCAGCAGCCTTGGGACAGGGGCAGAGGAGCAGTTCTTC. The encoded protein is CASSLGTGAEEQFF.

The chain employs TRBV7-2 and TRBJ2-7, with TRBD2 identical over 13 bases. Trimming cost V 3 bases and J 2 bases; bases outside gene matches: 1. Germline-derived CDR1 and CDR2 are SGHTA and FQGNSA. The CDR3 length is 15 residues. The CDR3 coding sequence is TGTGCCAGCAGCTTCGGGACTAGCGGGGCCTACGAGCAGTACTTC. It yields the protein CASSFGTSGAYEQYF.

The chain employs TRBV6-5 and TRBJ2-2, with no clear D. With 2 bases removed from V and 7 bases from J, the gap between germline ends came to 8 bases. CDR3 length: 13 amino acids. Germline CDR1 MNHEY, CDR2 SVGAGI. DNA of the CDR3: TGTGCCAGCAGTTACACCGCGAACGGGGAGCTGTTTTTT. It translates to CASSYTANGELFF.

This sequence joins TRBV28 and TRBJ2-5; TRBD1 matches at 8 bases. The CDR3 runs to 15 residues. With 2 bases clipped from V and 4 bases from J, the junction kept 6 bases outside the gene matches. Germline V gene data show CDR1 as MDHEN and CDR2 as SYDVKM. CDR3 amino acids: CASSLQGARAETQYF. CDR3 nucleotides: TGTGCCAGCAGTTTACAGGGGGCGCGGGCAGAGACCCAGTACTTC.

Turning to this clone: This sample includes further DNA sequences coding for the same CDR3. This chain connects TRBV3-1 (or the pseudogene TRBV3-2) to TRBJ1-6; D is undetermined. The CDR3 runs 14 residues. Germline V gives CDR1 LGHDT, CDR2 YNNKEL (reference sequence). V was cut by 1 base and J by 7 bases, with 8 bases left in between. The CDR3 DNA reads as TGTGCCAGCAGCCAAGGGAGGAGCAATTCACCCCTCCACTTT. It yields the protein CASSQGRSNSPLHF.

The chain combines TRBV6-5 with TRBJ1-5, with TRBD1 identical over 7 bases. The CDR3 is made up of 14 amino acids. Trimming cost V 6 bases and J 5 bases; bases outside gene matches: 7. The germline V gene has CDR1 MNHEY and CDR2 SVGAGI. The CDR3 protein is CASSLRDRYQPQHF. DNA for the CDR3: TGTGCCAGCAGCCTCCGGGACAGATATCAGCCCCAGCATTTT.

The rearrangement links TRBV2 to TRBJ2-3, with TRBD2 matching 8 bases. This CDR3 has 18 amino acids. V shed 4 bases and J 0 bases; nucleotides not matched to a gene: 12. The germline V gene encodes CDR1 SNHLY and CDR2 FYNNEI. As DNA, the CDR3 is TGTGCCAGCAGTGGAGGGGCGGGGGGTATCCTTAGCACAGATACGCAGTATTTT. This codes for CASSGGAGGILSTDTQYF.

The chain has TRBV19 and TRBJ1-2, with 7 bases lining up with TRBD1. This CDR3 is 15 amino acids long. Germline V gene sequence: CDR1 LNHDA, CDR2 SQIVND (reference sequence). With V trimmed by 6 bases and J by 9 bases, 16 bases remained unmatched. As DNA, the CDR3 is TGTGCCAGTAGCCCGCTTGGACAGGCGTCACGTAGCTACACCTTC. This codes for CASSPLGQASRSYTF. The full variable domain, completed using reference TRBV19 and TRBJ1-2, is DGGITQSPKYLFRKEGQNVTLSCEQNLNHDAMYWYRQDPGQGLRLIYYSQIVNDFQKGDIAEGYSVSREKKESFPLTVTSAQKNPTAFYLCASSPLGQASRSYTFGSGTRLTVV.

In its sample, this clone was seen a few times. The chain employs TRBV6-5 and TRBJ1-3; D is uncertain. V lost 7 bases and J 0 bases, leaving 7 bases between the germline ends. From germline, CDR1 is MNHEY and CDR2 SVGAGI. The CDR3 spans 13 residues. The chain's CDR3 is CASMGSSGNTIYF. In nucleotides, the CDR3 is TGTGCCAGCATGGGCTCCTCTGGAAACACCATATATTTT.

This clone was observed a few times. The chain recombines TRBV11-2 with TRBJ2-7, with TRBD2 matching 11 bases. Trimming removed 6 bases from V and 1 base from J; junction bases left unmatched: 8. Germline loops: CDR1 SGHAT, CDR2 FQNNGV. The CDR3 covers 16 residues. The CDR3 DNA is TGTGCCAGCAGTCTCACCGGGACTAGCGGATCCTACGAGCAGTACTTC. This sequence encodes CASSLTGTSGSYEQYF.